The clone carrying this T cell receptor beta chain has just a few counts. The CDR3 has 15 residues. V shed 1 base and J shed 4 bases, with 11 bases lying between them. This sample stems from a study of T-cell reconstitution after alpha-beta-depleted transplantation in children. Unique molecular identifiers were used to barcode this TCRbeta library. MiXCR, run by TCRdb on the PCR reads, gives a single entry per CDR3 protein. The repertoire includes 200,000 to 250,000 distinct CDR3 sequences, roughly 10% of them detected once, and over 25% sits in the top ten. The source of this sequence is a child less than two years old with acute myeloid leukemia, due to receive a stem cell transplant. The rearrangement links TRBV12-3 or TRBV12-4 to TRBJ1-5, with no clear D. Material: PBMCs, obtained before TCRalphabeta/CD19-depleted stem cell transplant. For the CDR3, the DNA is TGTGCCAGCAGTTTAGGGGGTCAGTTAAATCAGCCCCAGCATTTT. Encoded protein: CASSLGGQLNQPQHF.